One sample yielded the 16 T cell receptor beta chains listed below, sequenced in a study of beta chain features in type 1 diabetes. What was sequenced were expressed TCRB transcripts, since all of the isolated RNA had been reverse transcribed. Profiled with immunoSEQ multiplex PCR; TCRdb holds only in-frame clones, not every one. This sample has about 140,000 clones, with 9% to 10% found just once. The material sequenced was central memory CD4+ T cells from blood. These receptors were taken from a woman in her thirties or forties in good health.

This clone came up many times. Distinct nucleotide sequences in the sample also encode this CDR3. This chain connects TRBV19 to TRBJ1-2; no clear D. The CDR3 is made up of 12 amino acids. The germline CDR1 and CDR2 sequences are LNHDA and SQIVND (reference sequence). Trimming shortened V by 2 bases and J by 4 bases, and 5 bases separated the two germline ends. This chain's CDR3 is CASSISVYGYTF. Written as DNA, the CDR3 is TGTGCCAGTAGTATATCGGTCTATGGCTACACCTTC.

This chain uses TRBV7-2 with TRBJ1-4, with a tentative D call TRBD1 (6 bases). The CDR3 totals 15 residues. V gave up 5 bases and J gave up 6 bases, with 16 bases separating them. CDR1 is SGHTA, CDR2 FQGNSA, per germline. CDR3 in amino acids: CASSLTPQGYEKLFF. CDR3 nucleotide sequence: TGTGCCAGCAGCCTCACCCCCCAGGGGTATGAAAAACTGTTTTTT. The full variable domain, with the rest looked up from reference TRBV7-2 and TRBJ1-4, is GAGVSQSPSNKVTEKGKDVELRCDPISGHTALYWYRQSLGQGLEFLIYFQGNSAPDKSGLPSDRFSAERTGGSVSTLTIQRTQQEDSAVYLCASSLTPQGYEKLFFGSGTQLSVL.

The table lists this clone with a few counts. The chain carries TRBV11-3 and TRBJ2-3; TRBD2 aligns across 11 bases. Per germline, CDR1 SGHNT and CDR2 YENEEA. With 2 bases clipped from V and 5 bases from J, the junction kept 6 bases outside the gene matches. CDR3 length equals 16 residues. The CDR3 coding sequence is TGTGCCAGCAGCTTACATAGACTAGCGGGGCAAGATACGCAGTATTTT. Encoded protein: CASSLHRLAGQDTQYF.

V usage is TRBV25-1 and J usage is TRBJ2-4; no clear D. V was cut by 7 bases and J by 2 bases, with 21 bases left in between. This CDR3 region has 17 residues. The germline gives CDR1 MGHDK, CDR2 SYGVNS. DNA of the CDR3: TGTGCCAGCATTCCCTCTGTACCTTACTTGACCAAAAACATTCAGTACTTC. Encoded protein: CASIPSVPYLTKNIQYF.

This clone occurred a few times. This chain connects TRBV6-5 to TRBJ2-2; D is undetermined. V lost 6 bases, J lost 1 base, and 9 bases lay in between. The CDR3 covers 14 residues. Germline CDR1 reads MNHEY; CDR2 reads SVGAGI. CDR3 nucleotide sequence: TGTGCCAGCAGAGTACTCTTGAACACCGGGGAGCTGTTTTTT. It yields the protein CASRVLLNTGELFF.

The CDR3 DNA reads as TGTGCCAGCAGCCGGGTAGGGGCGAGGAACACTGAAGCTTTCTTT. Its translation: CASSRVGARNTEAFF. This rearrangement joins TRBV7-8 to TRBJ1-1, with D tentatively TRBD1 (5 bases). The V and J ends lost 5 bases and 1 base respectively, with 14 bases between them. CDR1 is SGHVS and CDR2 is FQNEAQ in the germline V gene. The CDR3 totals 15 residues.

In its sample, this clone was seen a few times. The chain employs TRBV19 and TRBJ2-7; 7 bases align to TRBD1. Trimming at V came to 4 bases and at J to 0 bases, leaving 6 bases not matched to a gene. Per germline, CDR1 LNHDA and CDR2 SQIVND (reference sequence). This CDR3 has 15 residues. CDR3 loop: CASSRGTAPSYEQYF. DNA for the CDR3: TGTGCCAGTAGTAGGGGGACAGCACCCTCCTACGAGCAGTACTTC.

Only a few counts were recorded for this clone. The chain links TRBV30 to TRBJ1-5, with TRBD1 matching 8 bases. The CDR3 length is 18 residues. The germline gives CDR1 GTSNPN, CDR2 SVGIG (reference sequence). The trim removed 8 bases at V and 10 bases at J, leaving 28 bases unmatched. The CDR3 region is CAPTSGQGSGFMVSPQHF. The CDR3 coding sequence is TGTGCCCCAACCTCAGGACAGGGTTCGGGGTTTATGGTCAGCCCCCAGCATTTT. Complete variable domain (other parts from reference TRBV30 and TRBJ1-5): SQTIHQWPATLVQPVGSPLSLECTVEGTSNPNLYWYRQAAGRGLQLLFYSVGIGQISSEVPQNLSASRPQDRQFILSSKKLLLSDSGFYLCAPTSGQGSGFMVSPQHFGDGTRLSIL.

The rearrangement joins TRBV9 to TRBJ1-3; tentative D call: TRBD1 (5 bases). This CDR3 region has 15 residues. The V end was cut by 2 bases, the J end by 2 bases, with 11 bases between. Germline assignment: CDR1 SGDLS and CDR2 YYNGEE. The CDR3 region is CASSVDSHAGNTIYF. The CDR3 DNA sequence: TGTGCCAGCAGCGTTGACAGTCACGCTGGAAACACCATATATTTT.

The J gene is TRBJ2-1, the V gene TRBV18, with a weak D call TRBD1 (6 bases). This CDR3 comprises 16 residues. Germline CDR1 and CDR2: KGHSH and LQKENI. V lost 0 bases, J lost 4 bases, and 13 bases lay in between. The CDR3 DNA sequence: TGTGCCAGCTCACCACCCCGACAGGCGACGTACAATGAGCAGTTCTTC. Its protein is CASSPPRQATYNEQFF.

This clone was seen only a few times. The CDR3 spells CASSLGQGTSYTF. The CDR3 region has the DNA TGTGCCAGCAGCTTAGGACAGGGGACTAGCTACACCTTC. V usage is TRBV7-2 and J usage is TRBJ1-2, with 8 positions matching TRBD1. This CDR3 comprises 13 residues. J lost 9 bases, V lost 1 base, and 4 bases had no gene match. The germline gives CDR1 SGHTA, CDR2 FQGNSA.

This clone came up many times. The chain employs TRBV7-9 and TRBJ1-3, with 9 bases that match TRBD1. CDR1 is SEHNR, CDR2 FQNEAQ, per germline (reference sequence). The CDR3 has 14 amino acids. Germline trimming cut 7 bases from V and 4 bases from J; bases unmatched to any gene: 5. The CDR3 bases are TGTGCCAGCAAGGGGACAGGGACCGGAAACACCATATATTTT. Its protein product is CASKGTGTGNTIYF.

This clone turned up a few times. The DNA of the CDR3 is TGTGCCAGTAGCCGACAGGATTACAACAATGAGCAGTTCTTC. Translating gives CASSRQDYNNEQFF. The chain is built from TRBV19 and TRBJ2-1, with D tentatively TRBD1 (6 bases). CDR3 length equals 14 residues. V was cut by 6 bases and J by 5 bases, with 14 bases left in between. Per the germline V gene, CDR1 is LNHDA and CDR2 is SQIVND (reference sequence). Full variable domain (outside the CDR3, taken from reference TRBV19 and TRBJ2-1): DGGITQSPKYLFRKEGQNVTLSCEQNLNHDAMYWYRQDPGQGLRLIYYSQIVNDFQKGDIAEGYSVSREKKESFPLTVTSAQKNPTAFYLCASSRQDYNNEQFFGPGTRLTVL.

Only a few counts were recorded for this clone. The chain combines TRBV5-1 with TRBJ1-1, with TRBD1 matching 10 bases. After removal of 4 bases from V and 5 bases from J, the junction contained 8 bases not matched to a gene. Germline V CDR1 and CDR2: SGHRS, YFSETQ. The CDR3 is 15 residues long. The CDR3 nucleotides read TGCGCCAGCAGCACACTGCGGACAGGGGGAACTGAAGCTTTCTTT. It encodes CASSTLRTGGTEAFF.

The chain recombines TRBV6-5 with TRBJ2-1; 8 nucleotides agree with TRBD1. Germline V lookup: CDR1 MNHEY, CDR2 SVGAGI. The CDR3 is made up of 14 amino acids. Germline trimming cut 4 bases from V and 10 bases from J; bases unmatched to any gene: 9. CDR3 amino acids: CASSSGQGTGEQFF. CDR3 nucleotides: TGTGCCAGCAGTTCTGGACAGGGCACAGGGGAGCAGTTCTTC.

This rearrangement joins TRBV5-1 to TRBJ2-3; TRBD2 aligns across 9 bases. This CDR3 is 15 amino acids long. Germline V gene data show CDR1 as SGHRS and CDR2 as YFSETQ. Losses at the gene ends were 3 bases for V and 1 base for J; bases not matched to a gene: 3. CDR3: CASSYSGGRTDTQYF. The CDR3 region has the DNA TGCGCCAGCAGCTATAGCGGGGGCCGCACAGATACGCAGTATTTT.